Shown below are 8 T cell receptor beta chains from a single sample sequenced in a study of shared clonotypes between healthy human individuals. Data came from immunoSEQ multiplex PCR; TCRdb stores just in-frame clones and leaves some out. The sample shows roughly 1 million clones, around 78% of them seen only once. Sequenced sample: memory CD4+ T cells from PBMCs. Documented subset: CD45RA-negative fraction. Source of these receptors: a man younger than 35 in good health. Some clones in this sample may be carry-over from other donors' samples.

This clone was detected a few times. Additional DNA sequences in this sample encode the identical CDR3. The chain couples TRBV7-9 to TRBJ1-5, with D possibly TRBD1 on 5 matching bases. The CDR3 consists of 15 residues. CDR1 is SEHNR, CDR2 FQNEAQ, per germline (reference sequence). With 1 base removed from V and 3 bases from J, the gap between germline ends came to 10 bases. CDR3 protein: CASSLGQGNNQPQHF. CDR3 DNA sequence: TGTGCCAGCAGCTTAGGTCAGGGAAACAATCAGCCCCAGCATTTT.

The V gene is TRBV15, the J gene TRBJ1-3; D perhaps matches TRBD1 (5 bases). The CDR3 spans 18 residues. Trimming took 0 bases from V and 0 from J, leaving 15 bases between them. Germline values: CDR1 LNHNV, CDR2 YYDKDF (reference sequence). The CDR3 DNA sequence: TGTGCCACCAGCAGAGATGGCGTGGGGGACCGCTCTGGAAACACCATATATTTT. It encodes CATSRDGVGDRSGNTIYF.

This chain links TRBV9 with TRBJ1-2, with 9 nucleotides matching TRBD1. CDR1 is SGDLS, CDR2 YYNGEE, per germline. This CDR3 is built from 17 residues. The ends lost 3 bases at V and 8 bases at J; junction bases unmatched: 17. CDR3 region: CASSGGQGKLARQGYTF. The CDR3 nucleotides are TGTGCCAGCAGCGGCGGACAGGGGAAACTAGCAAGGCAGGGCTACACCTTC. Full variable domain (rest looked up from reference TRBV9 and TRBJ1-2): DSGVTQTPKHLITATGQRVTLRCSPRSGDLSVYWYQQSLDQGLQFLIQYYNGEERAKGNILERFSAQQFPDLHSELNLSSLELGDSALYFCASSGGQGKLARQGYTFGSGTRLTVV.

The J gene is TRBJ2-7, the V gene TRBV10-3; 10 nucleotides line up with TRBD2. Germline V gene data show CDR1 as ENHRY and CDR2 as SYGVKD. V lost 2 bases and J lost 3; bases outside the gene matches: 10. The CDR3 runs to 17 residues. This CDR3 reads CAISETRRASGSYEQYF. The DNA for the CDR3 is TGTGCCATCAGTGAGACCCGGCGGGCTAGCGGGAGCTACGAGCAGTACTTC.

The gene calls are TRBV7-6 and TRBJ2-5; 8 bases match TRBD2. CDR3 length: 15 residues. Germline values: CDR1 SGHVS, CDR2 FNYEAQ. Unmatched junction bases numbered 8, after V lost 3 bases and J lost 5 bases. Here the CDR3 reads CASSFATGGRETQYF. CDR3 DNA sequence: TGTGCCAGCAGCTTTGCTACGGGAGGGCGTGAGACCCAGTACTTC.

V gene TRBV4-3 combines with J gene TRBJ2-5; 9 bases match TRBD1. This CDR3 region has 15 residues. Germline loops: CDR1 LGHNA, CDR2 YSLEER. With 4 bases clipped from V and 5 bases from J, the junction kept 8 bases outside the gene matches. This chain's CDR3 is CASSPTTGGWETQYF. CDR3 sequence (DNA): TGCGCCAGCAGCCCGACGACAGGGGGGTGGGAGACCCAGTACTTC.

V is TRBV11-2 and J is TRBJ2-7; 8 nucleotides agree with TRBD2. CDR1 and CDR2 from the germline V gene are SGHAT and FQNNGV. The junction had 12 bases not matched to a gene; V was cut back by 7 bases and J by 4 bases. The length of the CDR3 is 15 residues. The CDR3 nucleotides read TGTGCCAGCAAAAACGGACAAGCGGGAGCATACGAGCAGTACTTC. Amino acids: CASKNGQAGAYEQYF.

The chain is built from TRBV2 and TRBJ2-7; 9 bases align to TRBD2. The CDR3 spans 15 residues. Germline V gene sequence: CDR1 SNHLY, CDR2 FYNNEI. J was trimmed by 0 bases and V by 7 bases; bases with no gene match: 7. The DNA for the CDR3 is TGTGCCAGCATTTTTGCGGGAGGGCCCTCCTACGAGCAGTACTTC. The encoded protein is CASIFAGGPSYEQYF.